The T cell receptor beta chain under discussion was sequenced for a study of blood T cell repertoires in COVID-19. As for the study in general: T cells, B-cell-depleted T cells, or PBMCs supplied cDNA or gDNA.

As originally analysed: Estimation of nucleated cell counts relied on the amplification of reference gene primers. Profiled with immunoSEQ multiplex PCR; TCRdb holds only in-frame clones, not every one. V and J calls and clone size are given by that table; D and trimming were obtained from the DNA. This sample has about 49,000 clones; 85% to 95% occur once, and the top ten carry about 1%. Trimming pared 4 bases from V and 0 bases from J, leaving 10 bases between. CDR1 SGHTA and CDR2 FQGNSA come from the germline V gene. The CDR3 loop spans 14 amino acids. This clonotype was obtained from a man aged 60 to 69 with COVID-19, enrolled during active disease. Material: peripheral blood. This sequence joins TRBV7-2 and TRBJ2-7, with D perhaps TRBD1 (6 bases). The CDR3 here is CASSYTTGSYEQYF. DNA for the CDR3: TGTGCCAGCAGCTACACGACAGGCTCCTACGAGCAGTACTTC.